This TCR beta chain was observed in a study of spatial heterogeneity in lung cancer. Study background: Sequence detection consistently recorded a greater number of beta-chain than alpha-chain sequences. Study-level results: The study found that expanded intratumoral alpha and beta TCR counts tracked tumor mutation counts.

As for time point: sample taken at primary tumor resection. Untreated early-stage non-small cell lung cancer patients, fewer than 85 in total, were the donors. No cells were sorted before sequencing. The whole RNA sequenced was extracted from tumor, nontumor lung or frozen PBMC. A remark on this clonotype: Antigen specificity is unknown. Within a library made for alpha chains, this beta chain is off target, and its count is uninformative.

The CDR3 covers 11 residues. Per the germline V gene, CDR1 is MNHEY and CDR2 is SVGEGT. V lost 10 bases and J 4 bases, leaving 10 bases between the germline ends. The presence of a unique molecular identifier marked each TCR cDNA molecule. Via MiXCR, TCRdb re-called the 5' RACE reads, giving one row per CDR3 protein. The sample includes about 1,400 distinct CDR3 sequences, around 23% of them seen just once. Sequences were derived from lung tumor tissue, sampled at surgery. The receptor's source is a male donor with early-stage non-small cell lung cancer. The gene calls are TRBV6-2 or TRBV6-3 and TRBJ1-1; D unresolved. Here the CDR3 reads CATGLGTEAFF. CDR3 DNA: TGTGCCACCGGGTTGGGCACTGAAGCTTTCTTT.